Shown below are 27 T cell receptor beta chains from a single sample sequenced in a study of blood T cell repertoires in COVID-19. The table came from immunoSEQ multiplex PCR; TCRdb's copy has only in-frame clones and leaves some out. The sample holds about 36,000 clones, more than 80% seen once. The material sequenced was peripheral blood. Receptors originate from a human donor in a cohort sampled during active or convalescent COVID-19. The donor label of this sample is uncertain.

CDR3 loop: CASSLIRRGIQYF. The CDR3 DNA reads as TGTGCCAGCAGCTTGATCCGGAGGGGCATTCAGTACTTC. This sequence joins TRBV5-6 and TRBJ2-4, with TRBD2 as a possible D gene (6 bases). Deletions cut 1 base from V and 9 bases from J, with 11 bases between. Germline V gives CDR1 SGHDT, CDR2 YYEEEE. The CDR3 spans 13 residues. The full variable domain, with the rest looked up from reference TRBV5-6 and TRBJ2-4, is DAGVTQSPTHLIKTRGQQVTLRCSPKSGHDTVSWYQQALGQGPQFIFQYYEEEERQRGNFPDRFSGHQFPNYSSELNVNALLLGDSALYLCASSLIRRGIQYFGAGTRLSVL.

The V call is TRBV5-1, the J call TRBJ2-2, with D possibly matching TRBD2 (5 bases). Trimming pared 4 bases from V and 0 bases from J, leaving 10 bases between. The CDR3 length is 15 residues. Per germline, CDR1 SGHRS and CDR2 YFSETQ. In nucleotides, the CDR3 is TGCGCCAGCAGCCGGGCGGGCCCGAACACCGGGGAGCTGTTTTTT. Translation gives CASSRAGPNTGELFF. Supplemented by reference TRBV5-1 and TRBJ2-2, the full variable domain reads KAGVTQTPRYLIKTRGQQVTLSCSPISGHRSVSWYQQTPGQGLQFLFEYFSETQRNKGNFPGRFSGRQFSNSRSEMNVSTLELGDSALYLCASSRAGPNTGELFFGEGSRLTVL.

The chain couples TRBV5-6 to TRBJ2-7; unclear D gene. Germline lookup yields CDR1 SGHDT and CDR2 YYEEEE. Trimming stripped 0 bases from V and 2 bases from J, with 6 bases between. CDR3 length: 13 residues. The CDR3, as DNA: TGTGCCAGCAGCTTGGGGCCACCCTACGAGCAGTACTTC. This gives the protein CASSLGPPYEQYF.

V gene TRBV6-2 or TRBV6-3 combines with J gene TRBJ1-2; the match to TRBD1 covers 7 bases. This CDR3 has 13 residues. The junction had 1 base not matched to a gene; V was cut back by 1 base and J by 5 bases. CDR1 is MNHEY and CDR2 is SVGEGT in the germline V gene. CDR3 in DNA: TGTGCCAGCAGTTACTTGACAGGGTATGGCTACACCTTC. Translating gives CASSYLTGYGYTF.

This chain joins TRBV7-2 and TRBJ2-3; 13 bases agree with TRBD2. CDR1 is SGHTA, CDR2 FQGNSA, per germline. CDR3 length: 18 residues. V lost 1 base, J lost 2 bases, and 6 bases stayed unmatched. CDR3 DNA: TGTGCCAGCAGCTTAGTGGGGACTAGCGGGATCTTCACAGATACGCAGTATTTT. Translation: CASSLVGTSGIFTDTQYF.

Concerning this clone itself: Sequence at one end of the junction differs from germline and may be a read error. The chain joins TRBV4-3 to TRBJ1-2, with D perhaps matching TRBD1 (5 bases). The germline V gene encodes CDR1 LGHNA and CDR2 YSLEER. This CDR3 is 11 amino acids long. CDR3 sequence (DNA): TGCGCCAGCAGCCAAACAGGACCCCTGTCCTTC. This gives the protein CASSQTGPLSF.

The chain is built from TRBV12-3 or TRBV12-4 and TRBJ1-2, with 7 bases that match TRBD1. The CDR3 loop spans 12 amino acids. Germline trimming cut 8 bases from V and 8 bases from J; bases unmatched to any gene: 8. As DNA, the CDR3 is TGTGCCAGCTTGGGACAGACAGGAGGCTACACCTTC. This codes for CASLGQTGGYTF.

V gene TRBV2 combines with J gene TRBJ2-5, with a weak D call TRBD2 (5 bases). V was shortened by 3 bases and J by 6 bases, with 11 bases between the two germline ends. In germline, CDR1 is SNHLY, CDR2 FYNNEI. This CDR3 contains 13 residues. The CDR3 here is CASSESSKKTQYF. CDR3 DNA: TGTGCCAGCAGTGAGTCTAGCAAAAAGACCCAGTACTTC.

This sequence joins TRBV7-9 and TRBJ2-1; D not resolved. Germline V gene lookup returns CDR1 SEHNR and CDR2 FQNEAQ (reference sequence). Trimming stripped 1 base from V and 11 bases from J, with 12 bases between. CDR3 length: 13 amino acids. The CDR3 sequence: CASSLGEVRKQFF. The CDR3 DNA follows: TGTGCCAGCAGCTTAGGTGAGGTGCGGAAGCAGTTCTTC.

This chain joins TRBV4-2 and TRBJ1-1, with D tentatively TRBD1 (6 bases). There are 13 residues in the CDR3. With 7 bases removed from V and 5 bases from J, the gap between germline ends came to 14 bases. Germline V lookup: CDR1 LGHNA, CDR2 YNFKEQ. The CDR3 bases are TGTGCCAGCACCACAGGGATTAAGACTGAAGCTTTCTTT. This gives the protein CASTTGIKTEAFF.

Here the CDR3 DNA reads TGTGCCATCAGTGATTCCCATCCCCCCTACGAGCAGTACTTC. Residues: CAISDSHPPYEQYF. The V and J genes are TRBV10-3 and TRBJ2-7; D is uncertain. This CDR3 has 14 residues. CDR1 and CDR2 from the germline V gene are ENHRY and SYGVKD. Trimming stripped 3 bases from V and 2 bases from J, with 11 bases between.

This clone came up many times. V is TRBV12-3 or TRBV12-4 and J is TRBJ1-2; D is perhaps TRBD1 (5 bases). With 6 bases removed from V and 7 bases from J, the gap between germline ends came to 12 bases. The CDR3 covers 12 residues. CDR3 in DNA: TGTGCCAGCAGCCTAGGGGTTCGTGGCTACACCTTC. It is translated as CASSLGVRGYTF.

In this sample, this clone turned up once. The chain joins TRBV2 to TRBJ2-7; 8 bases are shared with TRBD1. This CDR3 is built from 14 residues. Looked up from germline, CDR1 is SNHLY and CDR2 is FYNNEI. Trimming at V came to 6 bases and at J to 0 bases, leaving 4 bases not matched to a gene. The CDR3 nucleotides are TGTGCCAGCAGCCAGGACAGGGACTCCTACGAGCAGTACTTC. It codes for CASSQDRDSYEQYF.

The V call is TRBV2, the J call TRBJ2-5, with a weak D call TRBD2 (6 bases). This CDR3 spans 12 amino acids. Trimming took off 7 bases at V and 5 bases at J, with 11 bases between the two ends. Germline CDR1 reads SNHLY; CDR2 reads FYNNEI. The CDR3 nucleotides are TGTGCCAGCAAGGAGGGCCGGGAGACCCAGTACTTC. This encodes CASKEGRETQYF.

The chain combines TRBV19 with TRBJ2-7; 16 positions match TRBD2. The CDR3 runs 15 residues. J lost 4 bases, V lost 5 bases, and 2 bases had no gene match. Germline lookup yields CDR1 LNHDA and CDR2 SQIVND (reference sequence). The CDR3 DNA reads TGTGCCAGTAGTGGGGGACTAGCGGGAGGGTACGAGCAGTACTTC. Amino acids: CASSGGLAGGYEQYF.

J is TRBJ1-1 and V is TRBV10-3, with no clear D. In germline, CDR1 is ENHRY, CDR2 SYGVKD. The CDR3 is 12 residues long. V was pared by 5 bases and J by 3 bases, with 7 bases between. The CDR3 bases are TGTGCCATCAGTCCGAGGGACACTGAAGCTTTCTTT. As protein: CAISPRDTEAFF.

CDR3 DNA sequence: TGTGCCAGCAGTGACCTCCCGACTAGCACCTACTACGAGCAGTACTTC. Its translation is CASSDLPTSTYYEQYF. The chain is built from TRBV6-1 and TRBJ2-7; 7 bases match TRBD2. Per germline, CDR1 MNHNS and CDR2 SASEGT. Trimming took 3 bases from V and 3 from J; bases not matched to a gene: 11. This CDR3 region has 16 residues.

The chain combines TRBV4-3 with TRBJ1-2; D is undetermined. Germline V gene lookup returns CDR1 LGHNA and CDR2 YSLEER. The CDR3 consists of 18 residues. Trimming removed 0 bases at V and 5 bases at J, with 22 bases between. This CDR3 is CASSQDLIAGLKDYGYTF. The DNA for the CDR3 is TGCGCCAGCAGCCAAGATCTAATTGCAGGACTGAAGGATTATGGCTACACCTTC.

CDR3 protein: CATQEGQAGNQPQHF. For the CDR3, the DNA is TGTGCCACCCAGGAAGGACAGGCGGGCAATCAGCCCCAGCATTTT. The chain uses TRBV24-1 and TRBJ1-5, with TRBD1 identical over 7 bases. Germline V CDR1 and CDR2: KGHDR, SFDVKD. CDR3 length equals 15 residues. Trimming took 9 bases from V and 2 from J; bases not matched to a gene: 9.

This clone has a handful of counts. The genes are TRBV7-9 and TRBJ1-6; 10 positions match TRBD1. CDR3 length equals 15 residues. J was trimmed by 8 bases and V by 2 bases; bases with no gene match: 3. CDR1 is SEHNR and CDR2 is FQNEAQ in the germline V gene (reference sequence). The CDR3: CASSLRTGGDSPLHF. The CDR3 coding sequence is TGTGCCAGCAGCTTAAGGACAGGGGGGGATTCACCCCTCCACTTT.

The genes are TRBV6-5 and TRBJ2-2; the D is unclear. Trimming cost V 4 bases and J 2 bases, with 8 bases left between them. The germline V gene encodes CDR1 MNHEY and CDR2 SVGAGI. The CDR3 covers 14 residues. DNA of the CDR3: TGTGCCAGCAGTTTAGATCATAACACCGGGGAGCTGTTTTTT. Protein: CASSLDHNTGELFF.

This sequence joins TRBV6-2 or TRBV6-3 and TRBJ1-5; no reliable D call. The germline V gene has CDR1 MNHEY and CDR2 SVGEGT. CDR3 length: 14 amino acids. V was shortened by 4 bases and J by 4 bases, with 11 bases between the two germline ends. CDR3 bases: TGTGCCAGCAGTTCCTTCGGAGCAAATCAGCCCCAGCATTTT. It codes for CASSSFGANQPQHF.

The V call is TRBV5-1, the J call TRBJ2-1; 7 bases agree with TRBD1. Germline V gives CDR1 SGHRS, CDR2 YFSETQ. CDR3 length: 15 residues. V was pared by 2 bases and J by 5 bases, with 7 bases of the junction left unmatched. Here the CDR3 DNA reads TGCGCCAGCAGCTTTTCCGGGACAGAGAACAATGAGCAGTTCTTC. Amino acid sequence: CASSFSGTENNEQFF.

The V call is TRBV29-1, the J call TRBJ2-3; maybe TRBD2 (6 bases). Germline loops: CDR1 SQVTM, CDR2 ANQGSEA. This CDR3 region has 15 residues. Trimming removed 4 bases from V and 1 base from J, with 15 bases in between. Here the CDR3 DNA reads TGCAGCGTTGTCCCACCCCAGCGGGGCACAGATACGCAGTATTTT. The encoded protein is CSVVPPQRGTDTQYF.

The genes are TRBV2 and TRBJ1-2, with TRBD1 identical over 9 bases. The CDR3 contains 14 residues. Germline V gene sequence: CDR1 SNHLY, CDR2 FYNNEI. V dropped 3 bases and J dropped 8; count of bases not matched to a gene: 7. The CDR3 loop reads CASSERQGGGGYTF. CDR3 nucleotide sequence: TGTGCCAGCAGTGAGCGACAGGGGGGAGGAGGCTACACCTTC.

The sample holds many counts of this clone. The V and J genes are TRBV2 and TRBJ2-1, with 8 bases fitting TRBD1. CDR3 length equals 18 residues. CDR1 SNHLY and CDR2 FYNNEI come from the germline V gene. The V gene end was trimmed by 4 bases and the J gene end by 7 bases; junction bases not matched to a gene: 18. The CDR3 here is CASSVGRGRGRGGNEQFF. In nucleotides, the CDR3 is TGTGCCAGCAGTGTAGGCAGGGGGCGCGGGCGGGGCGGGAATGAGCAGTTCTTC. Full variable domain (rest looked up from reference TRBV2 and TRBJ2-1): EPEVTQTPSHQVTQMGQEVILRCVPISNHLYFYWYRQILGQKVEFLVSFYNNEISEKSEIFDDQFSVERPDGSNFTLKIRSTKLEDSAMYFCASSVGRGRGRGGNEQFFGPGTRLTVL.

The chain is built from TRBV3-1 (or the pseudogene TRBV3-2) and TRBJ2-7; D is unclear. Between the trimmed V and J ends, which lost 1 base and 7 bases, there was a span of 8 bases. CDR1 LGHDT and CDR2 YNNKEL come from the germline V gene (reference sequence). CDR3 size: 12 residues. The CDR3 nucleotides read TGTGCCAGCAGCCAAGTAAGGAGAGAGCAGTACTTC. It codes for CASSQVRREQYF.